Described below is a single T cell receptor (beta chain) sequence and its context. Only in-frame clones appear in the TCRdb table, and some are missing; sequencing was by immunoSEQ multiplex PCR. The table shows roughly 400,000 clones, with approximately 90% occurring only once. The entry originates in a study of blood T cell repertoires in COVID-19. The overall study: Acute-phase and convalescent COVID-19 samples originated in the United States, Italy and Spain.

Someone with COVID-19 had been met by exposed participants within 2 weeks before study entry. Germline V gene lookup returns CDR1 SGHTA and CDR2 FQGNSA. V gave up 5 bases and J gave up 3 bases, with 16 bases separating them. The CDR3 totals 15 residues. The receptor's source is a young woman who had been exposed to COVID-19. The sequencing sample was made of PBMCs or T cells enriched from blood (not recorded which). This sequence joins TRBV7-2 and TRBJ1-1, with no clear D. The CDR3 DNA sequence: TGTGCCAGCAGCCCCAACGTGAAGAGGGACACTGAAGCTTTCTTT. Amino acids: CASSPNVKRDTEAFF.